One and the same sample provided the 6 T cell receptor beta chains below, sequenced in a study of regulatory T cells in long-lasting Graves disease. The time point denotes: newly diagnosed GD, antithyroid drugs for less than 3 months. PBMC RNA served as the TCR library source. With iRepertoire HTBI primers and Arm-PCR of CDR3 regions, TCR beta libraries were built. TCRdb recomputed calls from the multiplex PCR reads with MiXCR, one row per CDR3 protein. The table records about 540,000 distinct CDR3 sequences, roughly 14% of them present only once. A further study also used this sample, focusing on T cells in Graves' hyperthyroidism and ophthalmopathy.

The material was peripheral blood mononuclear cells (PBMCs), obtained at new diagnosis, from a patient treated with antithyroid drugs. These receptors originate from a young man with Graves disease.

This clonotype was counted between two and nine times. This rearrangement joins TRBV9 to TRBJ2-3, with D unclear. Trimming stripped 0 bases from V and 8 bases from J, with 10 bases between. This CDR3 region has 13 residues. The germline V gene has CDR1 SGDLS and CDR2 YYNGEE. CDR3 region: CASSVGSDGTQYF. The CDR3 nucleotides read TGTGCCAGCAGCGTAGGGAGCGACGGTACGCAGTATTTT.

This clonotype appeared a few times. The chain recombines TRBV20-1 with TRBJ2-1; 8 positions match TRBD2. V lost 5 bases to trimming and J lost 6 bases; unmatched junction nucleotides: 15. The CDR3 covers 16 residues. Germline loops: CDR1 DFQATT, CDR2 SNEGSKA (reference sequence). CDR3: CSAWGVGGRSGNEQFF. In DNA form, the CDR3 reads TGCAGTGCTTGGGGGGTTGGCGGGAGGTCGGGCAATGAGCAGTTCTTC.

This clonotype was detected only once. This chain uses TRBV28 with TRBJ1-5; D may be TRBD1 (6 bases). V shed 1 base and J shed 7 bases, with 11 bases lying between them. This CDR3 has 14 amino acids. Looked up from germline, CDR1 is MDHEN and CDR2 is SYDVKM. In nucleotides, the CDR3 is TGTGCCAGCAGTTTATCGGGGGCGCGACAGCCCCAGCATTTT. Residues: CASSLSGARQPQHF.

This clonotype was seen a handful of times. The V gene is TRBV12-3 or TRBV12-4, the J gene TRBJ2-1, with TRBD2 identical over 11 bases. The CDR3 extends over 17 amino acids. The ends lost 6 bases at V and 2 bases at J; junction bases unmatched: 9. The CDR3 bases are TGTGCCAGCAGCCGTACTAGCGGGGGTGGCCCCTACAATGAGCAGTTCTTC. Translated: CASSRTSGGGPYNEQFF.

This clonotype came up many times. This chain connects TRBV20-1 to TRBJ2-1; the match to TRBD2 covers 7 bases. The ends lost 5 bases at V and 2 bases at J; junction bases unmatched: 6. This CDR3 comprises 14 residues. CDR1 is DFQATT, CDR2 SNEGSKA, per germline (reference sequence). As DNA, the CDR3 is TGCAGTGCTCGGGCGGGGGTAGCCTACAATGAGCAGTTCTTC. It codes for CSARAGVAYNEQFF.

This clonotype was seen at least ten times. The chain uses TRBV5-1 and TRBJ2-7; a possible D gene is TRBD1 (5 bases). CDR3 size: 15 residues. The germline CDR1 and CDR2 sequences are SGHRS and YFSETQ. Trimming cost V 0 bases and J 5 bases, with 15 bases left between them. The CDR3 coding sequence is TGCGCCAGCAGCTTGGGAAATCCAGGGAACCACGAGCAGTACTTC. This codes for CASSLGNPGNHEQYF.